This T cell receptor (beta chain) was retrieved from a study of cytomegalovirus exposure and HLA in healthy donors. Worth noting for this clone: Its antigen is unidentified.

In the PCR, 60 Vbeta and 13 Jbeta primers were used. The assay was immunoSEQ multiplex PCR, and TCRdb's table has in-frame clones only and misses some. Of approximately 210,000 clones in the sample, around four fifths were seen once. General observations from the study: Analyses of presence/absence relied on an assumption of roughly uniform sequencing depth across donors. A later analysis, which compared TCR beta chains of equal frequency, found the HLA-associated ones more clonally expanded. A prior analysis recorded that most TCR beta V segments were productive about 87% or about 30% of the time.

Sequences were obtained from PBMCs. The clonotype was recovered from a woman in her fifties or sixties in good health and CMV-seropositive.

The CDR3 DNA reads as TGCGCCAGCAGAGAGCCAATCACAGGGCTTGTCAGAGAGACCCAGTACTTC. Translation: CASREPITGLVRETQYF. J is TRBJ2-5 and V is TRBV10-1, with D possibly matching TRBD1 (6 bases). Germline-derived CDR1 and CDR2 are WNHNN and SYGVQD (reference sequence). V was pared by 6 bases and J by 4 bases, with 24 bases between. The CDR3 runs to 17 residues.